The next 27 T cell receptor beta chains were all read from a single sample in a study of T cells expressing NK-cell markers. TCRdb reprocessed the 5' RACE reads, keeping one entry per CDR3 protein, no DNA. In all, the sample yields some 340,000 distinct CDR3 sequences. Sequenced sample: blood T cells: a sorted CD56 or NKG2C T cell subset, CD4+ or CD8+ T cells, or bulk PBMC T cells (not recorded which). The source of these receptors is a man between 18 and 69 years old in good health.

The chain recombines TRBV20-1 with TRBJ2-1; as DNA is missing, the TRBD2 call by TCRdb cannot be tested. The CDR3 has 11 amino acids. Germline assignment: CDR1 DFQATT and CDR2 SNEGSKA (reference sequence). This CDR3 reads CSAGLVVEQFF.

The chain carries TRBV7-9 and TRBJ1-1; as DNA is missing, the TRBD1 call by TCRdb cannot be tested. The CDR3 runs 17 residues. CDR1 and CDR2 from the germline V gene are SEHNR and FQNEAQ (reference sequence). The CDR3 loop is CASSLYSWGQPNTEAFF.

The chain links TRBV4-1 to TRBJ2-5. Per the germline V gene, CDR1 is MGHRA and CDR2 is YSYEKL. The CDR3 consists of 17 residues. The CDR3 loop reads CASSQDPAGAFQETQYF.

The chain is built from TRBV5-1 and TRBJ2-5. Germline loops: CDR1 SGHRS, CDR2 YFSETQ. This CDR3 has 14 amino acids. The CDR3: CASSFSAMGETQYF.

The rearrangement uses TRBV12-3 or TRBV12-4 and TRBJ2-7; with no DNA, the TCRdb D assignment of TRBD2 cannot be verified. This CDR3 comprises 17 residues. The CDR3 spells CASSPGTSGVSSYEQYF.

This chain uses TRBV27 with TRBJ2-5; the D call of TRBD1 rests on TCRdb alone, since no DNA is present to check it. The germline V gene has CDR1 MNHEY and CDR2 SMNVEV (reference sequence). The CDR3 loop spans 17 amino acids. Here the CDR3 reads CASSGTIISGIQETQYF.

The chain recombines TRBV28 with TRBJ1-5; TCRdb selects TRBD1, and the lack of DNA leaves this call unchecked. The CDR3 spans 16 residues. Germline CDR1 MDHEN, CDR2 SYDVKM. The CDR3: CASSLGVRSGVQPQHF.

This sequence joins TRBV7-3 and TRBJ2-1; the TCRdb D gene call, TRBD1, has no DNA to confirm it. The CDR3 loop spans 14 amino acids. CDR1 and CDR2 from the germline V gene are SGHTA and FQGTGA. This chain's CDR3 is CASSFTQQGYEQFF.

The CDR3 loop is CASSEDRPNQPQHF. The chain recombines TRBV7-7 with TRBJ1-5; the TCRdb D gene call, TRBD1, has no DNA to confirm it. The CDR3 has 14 amino acids. In germline, CDR1 is SSHAT, CDR2 FNYEAQ (reference sequence).

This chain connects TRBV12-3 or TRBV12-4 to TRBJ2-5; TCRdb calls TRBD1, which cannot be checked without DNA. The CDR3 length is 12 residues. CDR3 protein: CASSARWETQYF.

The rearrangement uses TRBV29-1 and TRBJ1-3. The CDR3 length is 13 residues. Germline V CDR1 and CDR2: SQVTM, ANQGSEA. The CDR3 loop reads CSVRDRSGNTIYF.

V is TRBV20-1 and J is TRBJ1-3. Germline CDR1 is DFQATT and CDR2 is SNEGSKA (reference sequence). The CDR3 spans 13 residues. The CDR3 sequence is CSAEERNGNTIYF.

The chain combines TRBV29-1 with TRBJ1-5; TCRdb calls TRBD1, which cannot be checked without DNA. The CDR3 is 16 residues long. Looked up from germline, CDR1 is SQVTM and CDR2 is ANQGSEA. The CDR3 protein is CSVRTGGGRGNQPQHF.

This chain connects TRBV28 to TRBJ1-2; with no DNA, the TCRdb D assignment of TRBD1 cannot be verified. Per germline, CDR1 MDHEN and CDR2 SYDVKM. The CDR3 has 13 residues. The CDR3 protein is CASRERTGGGYTF.

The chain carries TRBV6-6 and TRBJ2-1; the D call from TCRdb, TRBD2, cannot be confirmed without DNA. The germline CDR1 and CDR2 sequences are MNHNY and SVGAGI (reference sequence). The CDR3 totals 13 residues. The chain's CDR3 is CASSDGPARAQFF.

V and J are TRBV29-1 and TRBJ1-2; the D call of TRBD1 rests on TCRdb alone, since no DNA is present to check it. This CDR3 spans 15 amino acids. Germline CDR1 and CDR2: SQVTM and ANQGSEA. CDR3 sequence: CSVDRTGGKGYGYTF.

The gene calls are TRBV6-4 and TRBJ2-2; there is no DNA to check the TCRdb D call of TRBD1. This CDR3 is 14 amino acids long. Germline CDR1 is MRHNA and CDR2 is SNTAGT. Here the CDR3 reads CASSVRGGTGELFF.

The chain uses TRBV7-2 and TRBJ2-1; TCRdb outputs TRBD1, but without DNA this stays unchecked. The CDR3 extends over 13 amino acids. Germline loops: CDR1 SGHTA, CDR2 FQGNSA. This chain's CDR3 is CASSLDRNNEQFF. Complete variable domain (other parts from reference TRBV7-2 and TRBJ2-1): GAGVSQSPSNKVTEKGKDVELRCDPISGHTALYWYRQSLGQGLEFLIYFQGNSAPDKSGLPSDRFSAERTGGSVSTLTIQRTQQEDSAVYLCASSLDRNNEQFFGPGTRLTVL.

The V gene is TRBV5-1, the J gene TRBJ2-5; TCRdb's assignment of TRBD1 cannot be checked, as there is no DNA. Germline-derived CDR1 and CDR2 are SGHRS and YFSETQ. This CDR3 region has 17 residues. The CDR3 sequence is CASSRTGGGAVQETQYF.

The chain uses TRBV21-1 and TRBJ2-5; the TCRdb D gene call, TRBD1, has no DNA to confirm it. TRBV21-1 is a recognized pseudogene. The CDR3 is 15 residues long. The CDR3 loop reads CASSPSDGKGETQYF.

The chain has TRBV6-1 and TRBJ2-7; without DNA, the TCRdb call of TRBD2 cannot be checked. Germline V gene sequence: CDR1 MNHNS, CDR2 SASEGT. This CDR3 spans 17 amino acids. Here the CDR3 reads CASSSPPGLAGTYEQYF.

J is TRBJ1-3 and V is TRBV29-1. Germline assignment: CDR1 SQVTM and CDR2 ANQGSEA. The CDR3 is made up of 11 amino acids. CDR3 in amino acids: CSASTGNTIYF.

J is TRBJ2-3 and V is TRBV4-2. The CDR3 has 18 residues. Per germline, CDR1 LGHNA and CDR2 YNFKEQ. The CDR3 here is CASSQDPLFETSTDTQYF.

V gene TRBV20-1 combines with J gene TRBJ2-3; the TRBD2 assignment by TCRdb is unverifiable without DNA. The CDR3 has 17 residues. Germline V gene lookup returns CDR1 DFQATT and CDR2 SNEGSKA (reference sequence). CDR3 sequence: CSAEMFGLAGLTDTQYF.

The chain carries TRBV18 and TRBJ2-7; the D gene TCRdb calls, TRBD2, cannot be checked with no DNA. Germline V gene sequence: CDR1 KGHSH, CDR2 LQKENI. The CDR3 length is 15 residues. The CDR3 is CASSPTLGLSYEQYF.

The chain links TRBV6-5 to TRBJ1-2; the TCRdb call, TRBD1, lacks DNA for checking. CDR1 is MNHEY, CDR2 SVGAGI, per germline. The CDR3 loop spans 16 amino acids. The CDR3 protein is CASSYSMVFTQDGYTF.

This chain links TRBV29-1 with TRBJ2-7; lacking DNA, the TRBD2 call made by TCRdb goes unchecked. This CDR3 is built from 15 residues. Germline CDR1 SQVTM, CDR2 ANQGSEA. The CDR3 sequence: CSVEKRWTVLYEQYF.